One and the same sample provided the 17 T cell receptor beta chains below, sequenced in a study of CD8+CD57+ T cells in acquired aplastic anemia. Investigators profiled TCR beta VDJ and CDR3 from genomic DNA template. MiXCR, applied by TCRdb to the reads, yields one record per CDR3 protein. This sample has hundreds of thousands of distinct CDR3 sequences, with 65% to 75% found just once. The source material was sorted CD4+, CD8+, or CD8+CD57+ T cells (not recorded which) from PBMCs. The receptors stem from a human donor in good health, serving as a control.

The chain uses TRBV2 and TRBJ2-5; TRBD2 agrees at 11 bases. Germline V CDR1 and CDR2: SNHLY, FYNNEI. V gave up 6 bases and J gave up 4 bases; unmatched junction bases: 13. The CDR3 covers 17 residues. CDR3: CASSSPGIAGGLETQYF. DNA for the CDR3: TGTGCCAGCAGCTCCCCCGGTATAGCGGGGGGGCTAGAGACCCAGTACTTC.

This clonotype was picked up a small number of times. The chain links TRBV7-9 to TRBJ1-6, with D tentatively TRBD1 (5 bases). Per the germline V gene, CDR1 is SEHNR and CDR2 is FQNEAQ (reference sequence). Trimming took 6 bases from V and 8 from J, leaving 20 bases between them. This CDR3 is built from 16 residues. In DNA form, the CDR3 reads TGTGCCAGCAGTTTTAGGAAGGACATCCTTTATTCACCCCTCCACTTT. Residues: CASSFRKDILYSPLHF. The whole variable domain, filled in from reference TRBV7-9 and TRBJ1-6, reads DTGVSQNPRHKITKRGQNVTFRCDPISEHNRLYWYRQTLGQGPEFLTYFQNEAQLEKSRLLSDRFSAERPKGSFSTLEIQRTEQGDSAMYLCASSFRKDILYSPLHFGNGTRLTVT.

The chain carries TRBV20-1 and TRBJ2-3; 7 positions agree with TRBD1. V shed 3 bases, J shed 3 bases, and the junction held 9 bases outside the gene matches. The CDR3 has 15 residues. Germline V gene data show CDR1 as DFQATT and CDR2 as SNEGSKA (reference sequence). The CDR3 nucleotides are TGCAGTGCTAGGAATAATCTCAGGGGGACAGATACGCAGTATTTT. Amino acids: CSARNNLRGTDTQYF.

In its sample, this clonotype was seen once. At one boundary the junction diverges from the germline segment, which might be a read error. The rearrangement joins TRBV7-2 to TRBJ1-1; tentative D call: TRBD1 (5 bases). The CDR3 consists of 14 residues. Germline V gives CDR1 SGHTA, CDR2 FQGNSA. CDR3 in amino acids: CASFRDGGPLSGNF. The CDR3 DNA sequence: TGTGCCAGCTTCAGGGACGGTGGCCCCCTCTCTGGAAACTTT. The whole variable domain, filled in from reference TRBV7-2 and TRBJ1-1, reads GAGVSQSPSNKVTEKGKDVELRCDPISGHTALYWYRQSLGQGLEFLIYFQGNSAPDKSGLPSDRFSAERTGGSVSTLTIQRTQQEDSAVYLCASFRDGGPLSGNFGQGTRLTVV.

This sequence joins TRBV7-3 and TRBJ2-7; D could derive from TRBD1 or TRBD2 (5 bases each). Germline V CDR1 and CDR2: SGHTA, FQGTGA. The germline V and J ends were trimmed by 2 bases and 2 bases, with 10 bases remaining between them. The CDR3 runs to 14 residues. The CDR3 nucleotides read TGTGCCAGCAGCTTAGTCGGGACCGCCTACGAGCAGTACTTC. This gives the protein CASSLVGTAYEQYF.

Only a few counts were recorded for this clonotype. It may be a read error: a sequence one base away is much more abundant. The V and J genes are TRBV9 and TRBJ1-1; D remains unclear. The V gene's germline CDR1 is SGDLS and CDR2 YYNGEE. Trimming pared 0 bases from V and 2 bases from J, leaving 5 bases between. The CDR3 totals 13 residues. The CDR3 reads CASSVEPNTEAFF. The CDR3 DNA reads as TGTGCCAGCAGCGTAGAACCCAACACTGAAGCTTTCTTT.

Note on this clonotype: A junction boundary mismatches the germline segment, possibly from a read error. The V gene is TRBV7-6, the J gene TRBJ2-3, with D possibly TRBD2 on 6 matching bases. Germline V lookup: CDR1 SGHVS, CDR2 FNYEAQ. The CDR3 is 15 residues long. DNA of the CDR3: TGTGCCAGCAGCGTATGGGGGGTCTCCAAAGATACGGAGTATTTT. It specifies CASSVWGVSKDTEYF.

The CDR3 loop is CASRRLGAVVAFF. The CDR3 DNA follows: TGTGCCAGCAGGCGACTGGGGGCAGTGGTAGCTTTCTTT. The chain links TRBV2 to TRBJ1-1; D perhaps matches TRBD1 (6 bases). The germline V gene has CDR1 SNHLY and CDR2 FYNNEI. CDR3 length equals 13 residues. Trimming removed 6 bases from V and 10 bases from J, with 18 bases in between.

This clonotype was seen repeatedly, ten times or more. Here the CDR3 reads CASSLIAINNQPQHF. CDR3 nucleotides: TGTGCCAGCAGCTTAATAGCGATCAACAATCAGCCCCAGCATTTT. The rearrangement uses TRBV7-2 and TRBJ1-5; D gene uncertain. The CDR3 runs to 15 residues. The V end was cut by 2 bases, the J end by 3 bases, with 11 bases between. Germline CDR1 and CDR2: SGHTA and FQGNSA. Filled out from reference TRBV7-2 and TRBJ1-5, the complete variable domain reads GAGVSQSPSNKVTEKGKDVELRCDPISGHTALYWYRQSLGQGLEFLIYFQGNSAPDKSGLPSDRFSAERTGGSVSTLTIQRTQQEDSAVYLCASSLIAINNQPQHFGDGTRLSIL.

With respect to this clonotype: Here the CDR3 omits its conserved ending phenylalanine or tryptophan, so a read error is the likely source. The limits of the CDR3 on the DNA are not certain, so only TCRdb's listed CDR3 is given. V usage is TRBV19 and J usage is TRBJ1-6. Including both end residues, the CDR3 is 11 amino acids long. Germline values: CDR1 LNHDA, CDR2 SQIVND (reference sequence). CDR3 sequence reads: CASSMPEGPNS.

Many counts were recorded for this clonotype. This chain joins TRBV7-3 and TRBJ1-1, with D possibly matching TRBD1 (6 bases). The CDR3 is 14 residues long. Trimming removed 3 bases from V and 1 base from J, with 9 bases in between. From germline, CDR1 is SGHTA and CDR2 FQGTGA. The CDR3 DNA reads TGTGCCAGCAGCTTCGGGGGCACGAACACTGAAGCTTTCTTT. Protein: CASSFGGTNTEAFF.

The CDR3, as DNA: TGTGCCAGCAGCCAAAAGGGGGGGCTCGGGACCCAGTACTTC. Translated, it gives CASSQKGGLGTQYF. The genes are TRBV7-2 and TRBJ2-5; the D gene is possibly TRBD2 (7 bases). V was pared by 5 bases and J by 7 bases, with 17 bases between. Germline-derived CDR1 and CDR2 are SGHTA and FQGNSA. This CDR3 is built from 14 residues.

This clonotype was counted ten times or more. This sequence joins TRBV20-1 and TRBJ2-2; 8 bases map to TRBD1. The CDR3 runs 15 residues. The germline V gene encodes CDR1 DFQATT and CDR2 SNEGSKA (reference sequence). V dropped 2 bases and J dropped 2; count of bases not matched to a gene: 4. For the CDR3, the DNA is TGCAGTGCTAGATCCGACAGGGGAAACACCGGGGAGCTGTTTTTT. Its protein product is CSARSDRGNTGELFF.

This chain uses TRBV5-1 with TRBJ1-1; the match to TRBD1 covers 9 bases. The CDR3 runs to 12 residues. Losses at the gene ends were 3 bases for V and 14 bases for J; bases not matched to a gene: 8. Germline loops: CDR1 SGHRS, CDR2 YFSETQ. The CDR3 sequence: CASSWAGTGSFF. Here the CDR3 DNA reads TGCGCCAGCAGCTGGGCCGGGACAGGGTCGTTCTTT. Drawing the rest from reference TRBV5-1 and TRBJ1-1, the complete variable domain is KAGVTQTPRYLIKTRGQQVTLSCSPISGHRSVSWYQQTPGQGLQFLFEYFSETQRNKGNFPGRFSGRQFSNSRSEMNVSTLELGDSALYLCASSWAGTGSFFGQGTRLTVV.

This clonotype was seen a single time. At one end, the junction sequence differs from germline, possibly due to a read error. The rearrangement joins TRBV7-7 to TRBJ2-1; possibly TRBD2 for D (5 bases). CDR1 and CDR2 (germline): SSHAT, FNYEAQ (reference sequence). The CDR3 consists of 17 residues. This CDR3 reads CASSLTRAGTGELEQFF. CDR3 in DNA: TGTGCTAGCAGCTTAACCCGGGCAGGCACCGGGGAGCTGGAGCAGTTCTTC.

This chain links TRBV10-3 with TRBJ1-6; D not resolved. The DNA end is a closer match to TRBJ1-1, so the J assignment may be wrong. CDR1 ENHRY and CDR2 SYGVKD come from the germline V gene. CDR3 length equals 14 residues. CDR3 region: CAISLRGGKTEAFF. Written as DNA, the CDR3 is TGTGCCATCAGTTTAAGAGGAGGGAAGACTGAAGCTTTCTTT.

For this clonotype: The junction departs from germline at one end; a sequencing error may be responsible. The J gene is TRBJ2-3, the V gene TRBV7-3; 8 bases match TRBD2. The germline gives CDR1 SGHTA, CDR2 FQGTGA. The CDR3 is 16 residues long. This chain's CDR3 is CASSVTGGVVPPLQYF. The CDR3 nucleotides read TGTGCCAGCAGCGTAACCGGGGGGGTCGTTCCACCTCTGCAGTATTTT.